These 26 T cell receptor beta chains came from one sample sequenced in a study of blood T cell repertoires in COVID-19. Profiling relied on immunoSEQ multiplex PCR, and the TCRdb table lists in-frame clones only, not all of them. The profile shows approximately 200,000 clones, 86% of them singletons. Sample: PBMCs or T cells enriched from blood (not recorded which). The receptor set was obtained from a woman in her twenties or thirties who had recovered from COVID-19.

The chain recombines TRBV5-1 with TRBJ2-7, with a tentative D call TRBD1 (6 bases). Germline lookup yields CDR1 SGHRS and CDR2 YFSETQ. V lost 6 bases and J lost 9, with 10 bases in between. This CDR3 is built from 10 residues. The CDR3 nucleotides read TGCGCCAGCAATCCAGGGGTGCAGTACTTC. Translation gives CASNPGVQYF.

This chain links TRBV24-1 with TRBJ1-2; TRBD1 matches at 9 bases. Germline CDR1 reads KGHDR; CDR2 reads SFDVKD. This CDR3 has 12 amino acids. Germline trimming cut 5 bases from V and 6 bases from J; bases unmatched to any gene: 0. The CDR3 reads CATSGTGDGYTF. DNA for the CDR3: TGTGCCACCAGTGGGACAGGGGATGGCTACACCTTC.

The CDR3 reads CASGRRGLVAGELFF. The CDR3 DNA is TGTGCCAGCGGACGCAGGGGGTTGGTTGCCGGGGAGCTGTTTTTT. The J gene is TRBJ2-2, the V gene TRBV28; TRBD1 matches at 7 bases. Germline V gives CDR1 MDHEN, CDR2 SYDVKM. J lost 6 bases, V lost 8 bases, and 12 bases had no gene match. This CDR3 has 15 amino acids. The full variable domain, its missing parts supplied by reference TRBV28 and TRBJ2-2, is DVKVTQSSRYLVKRTGEKVFLECVQDMDHENMFWYRQDPGLGLRLIYFSYDVKMKEKGDIPEGYSVSREKKERFSLILESASTNQTSMYLCASGRRGLVAGELFFGEGSRLTVL.

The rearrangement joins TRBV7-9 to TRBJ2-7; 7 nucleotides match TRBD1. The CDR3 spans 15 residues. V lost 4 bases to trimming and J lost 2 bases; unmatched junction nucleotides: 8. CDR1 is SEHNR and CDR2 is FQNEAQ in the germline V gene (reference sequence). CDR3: CASSSKGQLTYEQYF. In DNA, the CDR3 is TGTGCCAGCAGCTCCAAGGGACAGCTTACCTACGAGCAGTACTTC.

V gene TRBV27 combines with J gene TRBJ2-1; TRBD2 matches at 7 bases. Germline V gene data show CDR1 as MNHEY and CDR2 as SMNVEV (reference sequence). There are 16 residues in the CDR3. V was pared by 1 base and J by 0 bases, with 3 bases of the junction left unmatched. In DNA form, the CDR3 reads TGTGCCAGCAGTTTATTCGGCGGGAGCTCCTACAATGAGCAGTTCTTC. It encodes CASSLFGGSSYNEQFF.

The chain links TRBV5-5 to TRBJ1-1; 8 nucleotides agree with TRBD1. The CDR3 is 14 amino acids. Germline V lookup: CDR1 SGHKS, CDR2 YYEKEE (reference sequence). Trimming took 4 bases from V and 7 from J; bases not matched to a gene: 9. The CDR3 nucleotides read TGTGCCAGCAGCCGCTTACAGGGGGATCTTGAAGCTTTCTTT. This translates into CASSRLQGDLEAFF.

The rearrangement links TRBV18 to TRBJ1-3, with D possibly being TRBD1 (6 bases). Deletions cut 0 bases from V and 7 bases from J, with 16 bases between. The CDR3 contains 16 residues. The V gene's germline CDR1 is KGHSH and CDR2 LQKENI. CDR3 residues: CASSPPGTTSGNTIYF. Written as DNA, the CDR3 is TGTGCCAGCTCACCACCCGGGACAACCTCGGGGAACACCATATATTTT.

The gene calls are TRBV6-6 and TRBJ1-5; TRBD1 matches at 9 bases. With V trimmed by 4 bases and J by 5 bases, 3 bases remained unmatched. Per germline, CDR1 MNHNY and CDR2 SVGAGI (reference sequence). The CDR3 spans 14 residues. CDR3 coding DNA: TGTGCCAGCAGTTCCGACAGGGGGGATCAGCCCCAGCATTTT. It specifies CASSSDRGDQPQHF.

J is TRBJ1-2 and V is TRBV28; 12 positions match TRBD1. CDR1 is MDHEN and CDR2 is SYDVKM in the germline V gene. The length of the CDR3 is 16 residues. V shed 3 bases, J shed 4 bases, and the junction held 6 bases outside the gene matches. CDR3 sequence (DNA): TGTGCCAGCAGTTTCCGGGACAGGGGGCCAGCCTATGGCTACACCTTC. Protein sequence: CASSFRDRGPAYGYTF.

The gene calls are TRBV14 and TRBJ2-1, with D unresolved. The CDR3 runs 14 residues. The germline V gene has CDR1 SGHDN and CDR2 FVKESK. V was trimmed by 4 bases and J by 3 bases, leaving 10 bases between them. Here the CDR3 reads CASSPPRFYNEQFF. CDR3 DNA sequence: TGTGCCAGCAGCCCTCCCAGGTTCTACAATGAGCAGTTCTTC. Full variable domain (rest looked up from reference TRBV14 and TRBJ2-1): EAGVTQFPSHSVIEKGQTVTLRCDPISGHDNLYWYRRVMGKEIKFLLHFVKESKQDESGMPNNRFLAERTGGTYSTLKVQPAELEDSGVYFCASSPPRFYNEQFFGPGTRLTVL.

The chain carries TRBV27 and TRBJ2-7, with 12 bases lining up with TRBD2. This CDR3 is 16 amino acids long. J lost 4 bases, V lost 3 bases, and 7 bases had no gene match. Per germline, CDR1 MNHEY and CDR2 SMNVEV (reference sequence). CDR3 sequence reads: CASSFLGLAGIYEQYF. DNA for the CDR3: TGTGCCAGCAGTTTCCTCGGACTAGCGGGAATATACGAGCAGTACTTC.

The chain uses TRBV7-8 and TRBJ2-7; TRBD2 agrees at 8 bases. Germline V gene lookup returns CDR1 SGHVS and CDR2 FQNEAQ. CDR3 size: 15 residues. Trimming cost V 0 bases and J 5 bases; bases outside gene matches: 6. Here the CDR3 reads CASSLARLALDEQYF. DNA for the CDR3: TGTGCCAGCAGCTTAGCGCGACTAGCGCTCGACGAGCAGTACTTC. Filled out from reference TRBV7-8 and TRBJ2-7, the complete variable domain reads GAGVSQSPRYKVAKRGQDVALRCDPISGHVSLFWYQQALGQGPEFLTYFQNEAQLDKSGLPSDRFFAERPEGSVSTLKIQRTQQEDSAVYLCASSLARLALDEQYFGPGTRLTVT.

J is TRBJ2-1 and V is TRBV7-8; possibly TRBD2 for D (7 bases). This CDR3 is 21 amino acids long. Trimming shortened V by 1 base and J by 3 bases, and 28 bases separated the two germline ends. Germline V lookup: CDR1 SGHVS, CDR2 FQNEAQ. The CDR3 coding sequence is TGTGCCAGCAGCTTAGAGAGGTCCCGCGGGGGCCGTTATAAAGGCTACAATGAGCAGTTCTTC. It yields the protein CASSLERSRGGRYKGYNEQFF.

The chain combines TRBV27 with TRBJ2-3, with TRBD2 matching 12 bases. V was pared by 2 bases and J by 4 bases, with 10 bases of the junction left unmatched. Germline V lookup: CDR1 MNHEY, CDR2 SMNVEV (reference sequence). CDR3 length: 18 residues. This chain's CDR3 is CASSLQPGLAGRPDTQYF. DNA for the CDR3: TGTGCCAGCAGTTTACAACCAGGACTAGCGGGACGTCCAGATACGCAGTATTTT.

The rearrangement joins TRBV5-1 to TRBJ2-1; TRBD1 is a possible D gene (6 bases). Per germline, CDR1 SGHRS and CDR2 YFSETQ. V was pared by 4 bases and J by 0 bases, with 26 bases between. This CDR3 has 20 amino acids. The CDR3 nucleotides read TGCGCCAGCAGCCCCCGGACAGACTACTCATCCTACAGCTCCTACAATGAGCAGTTCTTC. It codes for CASSPRTDYSSYSSYNEQFF.

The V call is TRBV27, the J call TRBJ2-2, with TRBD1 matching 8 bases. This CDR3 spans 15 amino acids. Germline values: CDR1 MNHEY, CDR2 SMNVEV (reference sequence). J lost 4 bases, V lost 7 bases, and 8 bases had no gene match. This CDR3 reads CASNLQGAGTGELFF. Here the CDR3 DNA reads TGTGCCAGCAATCTTCAGGGGGCGGGCACCGGGGAGCTGTTTTTT.

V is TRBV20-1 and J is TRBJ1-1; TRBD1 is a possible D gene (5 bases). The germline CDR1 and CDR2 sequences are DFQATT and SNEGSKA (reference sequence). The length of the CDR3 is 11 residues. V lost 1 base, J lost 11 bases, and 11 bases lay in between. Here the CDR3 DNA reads TGCAGTGCTAGAGTGGGGGGACGGGCTTTCTTT. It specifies CSARVGGRAFF.

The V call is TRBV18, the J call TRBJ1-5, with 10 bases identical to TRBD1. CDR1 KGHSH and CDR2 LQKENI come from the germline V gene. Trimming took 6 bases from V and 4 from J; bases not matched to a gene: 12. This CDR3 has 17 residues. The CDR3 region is CASSRRGTGDRNQPQHF. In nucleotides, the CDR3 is TGTGCCAGCTCCAGAAGAGGGACAGGGGACAGGAATCAGCCCCAGCATTTT.

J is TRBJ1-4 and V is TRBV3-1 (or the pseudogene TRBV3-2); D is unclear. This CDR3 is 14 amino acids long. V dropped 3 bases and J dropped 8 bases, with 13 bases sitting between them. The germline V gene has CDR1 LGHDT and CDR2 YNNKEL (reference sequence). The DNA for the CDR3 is TGTGCCAGCAGCCAGTGGGAGATTAGGGAAAAACTGTTTTTT. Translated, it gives CASSQWEIREKLFF.

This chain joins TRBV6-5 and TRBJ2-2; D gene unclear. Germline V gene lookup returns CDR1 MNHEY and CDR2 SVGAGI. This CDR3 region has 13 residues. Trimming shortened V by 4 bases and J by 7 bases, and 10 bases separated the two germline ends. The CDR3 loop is CASSLGAIGELFF. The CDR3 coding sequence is TGTGCCAGCAGTTTAGGAGCTATCGGGGAGCTGTTTTTT.

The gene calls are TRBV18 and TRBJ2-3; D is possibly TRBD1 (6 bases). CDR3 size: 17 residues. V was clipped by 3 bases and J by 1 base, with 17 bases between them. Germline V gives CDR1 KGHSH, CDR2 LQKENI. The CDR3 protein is CASSPNTPQGGTDTQYF. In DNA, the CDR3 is TGTGCCAGCTCACCTAACACACCACAGGGAGGCACAGATACGCAGTATTTT.

The CDR3 loop is CASSPWRTNEKLFF. In DNA, the CDR3 is TGTGCCAGCAGCCCTTGGAGGACTAATGAAAAACTGTTTTTT. This rearrangement joins TRBV11-2 to TRBJ1-4; no reliable D call. The CDR3 runs 14 residues. V dropped 5 bases and J dropped 2 bases, with 9 bases sitting between them. CDR1 SGHAT and CDR2 FQNNGV come from the germline V gene.

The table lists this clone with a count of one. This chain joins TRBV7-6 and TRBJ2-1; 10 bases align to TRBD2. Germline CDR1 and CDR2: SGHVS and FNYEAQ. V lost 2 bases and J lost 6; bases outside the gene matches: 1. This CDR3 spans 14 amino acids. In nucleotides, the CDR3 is TGTGCCAGCAGCTTACTAGCGGGGGCCAATGAGCAGTTCTTC. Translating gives CASSLLAGANEQFF.

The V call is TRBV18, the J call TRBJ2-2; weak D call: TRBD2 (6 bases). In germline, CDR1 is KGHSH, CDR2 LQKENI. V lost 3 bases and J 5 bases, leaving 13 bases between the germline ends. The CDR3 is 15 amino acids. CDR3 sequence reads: CASSPEGGKTGELFF. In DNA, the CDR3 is TGTGCCAGCTCACCGGAGGGAGGAAAGACCGGGGAGCTGTTTTTT.

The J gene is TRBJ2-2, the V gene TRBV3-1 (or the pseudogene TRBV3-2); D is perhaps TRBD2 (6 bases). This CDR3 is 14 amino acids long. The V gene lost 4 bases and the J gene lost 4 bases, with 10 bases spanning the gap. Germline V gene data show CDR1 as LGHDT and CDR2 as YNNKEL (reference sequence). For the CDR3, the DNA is TGTGCCAGCAGCCTCACTAGCCCCACCGGGGAGCTGTTTTTT. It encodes CASSLTSPTGELFF.

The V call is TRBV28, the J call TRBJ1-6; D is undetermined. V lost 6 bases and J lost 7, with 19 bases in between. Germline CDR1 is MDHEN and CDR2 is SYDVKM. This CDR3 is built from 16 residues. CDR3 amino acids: CASSRQLPSPNSPLHF. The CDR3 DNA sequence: TGTGCCAGCAGCCGACAACTCCCCTCCCCCAATTCACCCCTCCACTTT.